This TCR beta chain emerged from a study of blood T cell repertoires in COVID-19 (dated by TCRdb to about 2020). The study in broad terms: Collaborator samples came from the United States, Italy and Spain and covered acute and convalescent phases of COVID-19. Subjects who had been exposed to COVID-19, were actively infected with it, or had recovered from it provided the deeply sampled blood TCRbeta repertoires that made up the dataset. The material from the prospective study consisted of cDNA or gDNA derived from T cells, B-cell-depleted T cells, or PBMCs. Where available, HLA class I and class II types were taken from metadata supplied by the sample provider and were not determined by assay-based typing. The samples were drawn from two sources: the first 160 participants of the ongoing ImmuneRACE study, and over 1,000 subjects contributed by 6 global collaborators. A de-identified subject ID, COVID-19 status, age in years and sex were almost always included in the sample metadata. A freely available public database, intended as a resource for researchers studying the immune response to SARS-CoV-2, is where the repertoires were released. General study outcomes and caveats: How much clinical and demographic metadata was included differed by source and by participant, and the metadata was provided uncurated.

TCRbeta CDR3 regions were amplified from genomic DNA using the immunoSEQ Assay, a bias-controlled multiplex PCR. As for the original processing: The number of nucleated cells in each sample was estimated by amplification of reference gene primers within the assay. To quantify the absolute abundance of each unique TCRbeta CDR3 rearrangement, sequence reads were collapsed and filtered. For each sample, productive Simpson clonality was calculated by taking the square root of Simpson's diversity index across productive rearrangements. TCRdb stores this immuneACCESS table with in-frame sequences only. Part of the clones is absent; in the studies checked, under half of the shortfall reflects unresolved V genes, and no reason is known for the rest. V and J calls and clone size follow that table, whereas D and trimming were derived from the DNA. Counted in this sample were a few hundred thousand clones; about 90% of them appeared once. The ten largest clones take up more than 1% of the sample.

Collaborating institutions collected whole blood in K2EDTA tubes following their own protocols. For TCRbeta analysis, collaborators shipped samples as frozen whole blood, isolated PBMCs, or DNA extracted from either of those sample types. On this clone: The specificity of this receptor is unknown. The record has no base qualities; no much larger clone is one base away.

The V end loses 7 bases and the J end loses 7 bases, and a stretch of 16 bases separates them. From a lookup of the germline V gene, CDR1 and CDR2 are LGHNA and YSLEER. The CDR3 runs 14 residues from the cysteine to the phenylalanine. CDR3 DNA is the only sequence kept; it has 42 bases, read in frame from the first base. The clonotype comes from a man aged 35 to 55 with acute or convalescent COVID-19. The V and J segments used are TRBV4-3 and TRBJ1-4, and possibly TRBD1, on 5 matching bases. The sequenced sample was peripheral blood. The DNA reads TGCGCCAGCAACCGTGGGGGGTCGAGTGAAAAACTGTTTTTT. It translates as CASNRGGSSEKLFF.